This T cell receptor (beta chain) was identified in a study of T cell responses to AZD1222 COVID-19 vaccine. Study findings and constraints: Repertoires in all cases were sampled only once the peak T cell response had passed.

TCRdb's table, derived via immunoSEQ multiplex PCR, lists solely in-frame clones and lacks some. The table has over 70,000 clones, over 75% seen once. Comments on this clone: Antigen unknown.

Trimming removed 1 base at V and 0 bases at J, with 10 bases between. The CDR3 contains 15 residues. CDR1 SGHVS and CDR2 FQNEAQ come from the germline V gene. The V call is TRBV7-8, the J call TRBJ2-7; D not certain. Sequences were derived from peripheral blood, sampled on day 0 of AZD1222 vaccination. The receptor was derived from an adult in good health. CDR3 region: CASSLGWPSSYEQYF. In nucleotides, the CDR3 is TGTGCCAGCAGCTTAGGGTGGCCGAGCTCCTACGAGCAGTACTTC.